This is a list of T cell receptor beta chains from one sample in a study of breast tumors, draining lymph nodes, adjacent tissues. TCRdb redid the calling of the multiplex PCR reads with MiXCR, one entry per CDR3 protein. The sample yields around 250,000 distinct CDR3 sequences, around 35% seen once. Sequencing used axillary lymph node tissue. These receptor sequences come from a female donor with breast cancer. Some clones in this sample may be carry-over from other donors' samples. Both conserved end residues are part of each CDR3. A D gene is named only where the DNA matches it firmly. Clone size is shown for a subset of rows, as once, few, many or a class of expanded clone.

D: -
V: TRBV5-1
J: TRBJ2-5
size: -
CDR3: CASSLDSPVDTRYF
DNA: TGCGCCAGCAGCTTGGATAGTCCCGTAGACACCCGGTACTTC

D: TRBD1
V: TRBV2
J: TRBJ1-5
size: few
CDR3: CASRGGIHGGQPQHF
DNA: TGTGCCAGCAGAGGGGGCATTCACGGGGGTCAGCCCCAGCATTTT

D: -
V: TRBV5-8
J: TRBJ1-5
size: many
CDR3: CASTHSYNQPQHF
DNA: TGTGCCAGCACCCACAGTTACAATCAGCCCCAGCATTTT

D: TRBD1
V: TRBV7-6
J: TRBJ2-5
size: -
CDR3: CASSLGGQGLAGKETQYF
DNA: TGTGCCAGCAGCTTAGGGGGACAGGGTCTAGCCGGGAAGGAGACCCAGTACTTC

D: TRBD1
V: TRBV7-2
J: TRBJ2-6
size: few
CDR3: CASSLVFFRDSDPRANVLTF
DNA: TGTGCCAGCAGCTTAGTCTTTTTCCGGGACAGTGACCCTCGGGCCAACGTCCTGACTTTC

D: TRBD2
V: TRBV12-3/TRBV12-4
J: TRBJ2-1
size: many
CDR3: CASSLTGLAGGNYNEQFF
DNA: TGTGCCAGCAGTCTGACGGGACTAGCGGGAGGAAACTACAATGAGCAGTTCTTC

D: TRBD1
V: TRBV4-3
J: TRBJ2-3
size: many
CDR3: CASSQDQQGARSDTQYF
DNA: TGCGCCAGCAGCCAAGATCAACAGGGGGCGAGGTCAGATACGCAGTATTTT

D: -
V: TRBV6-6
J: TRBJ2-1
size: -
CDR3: CASSYWTGAANEQFF
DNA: TGTGCCAGCAGTTACTGGACGGGGGCGGCCAATGAGCAGTTCTTC

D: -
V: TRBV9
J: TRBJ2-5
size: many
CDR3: CASQAPGGEETQSF
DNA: TGTGCCAGCCAGGCCCCCGGTGGGGAAGAGACCCAGTCCTTC

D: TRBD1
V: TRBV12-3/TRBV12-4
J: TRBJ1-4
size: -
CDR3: CASSPLSRQGSGDGNEKLFF
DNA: TGTGCCAGCAGCCCATTAAGCAGACAGGGTAGCGGGGACGGTAATGAAAAACTGTTTTTT

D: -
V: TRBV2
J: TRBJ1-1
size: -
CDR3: CASSEKMTTEAFF
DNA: TGTGCCAGCAGTGAAAAAATGACCACTGAAGCTTTCTTT

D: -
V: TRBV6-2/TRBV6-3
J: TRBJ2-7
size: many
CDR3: CASSTGDSGEQYF
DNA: TGTGCCAGCAGCACGGGGGATTCCGGCGAGCAGTACTTC

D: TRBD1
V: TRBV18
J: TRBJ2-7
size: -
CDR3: CASSPGGPGQGAYEQYF
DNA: TGTGCCAGCTCACCAGGCGGTCCGGGACAGGGGGCCTACGAGCAGTACTTC

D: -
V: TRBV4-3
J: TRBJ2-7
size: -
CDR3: CASSQDWDTGYEQYF
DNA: TGCGCCAGCAGCCAAGATTGGGACACCGGCTACGAGCAGTACTTC

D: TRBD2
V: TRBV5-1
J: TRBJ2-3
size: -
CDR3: CASSSGLARGTDTQYF
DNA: TGCGCCAGCAGCTCCGGACTAGCCCGGGGCACAGATACGCAGTATTTT

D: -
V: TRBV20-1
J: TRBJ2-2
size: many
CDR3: CSAVQHTGELFF
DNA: TGCAGTGCCGTACAACACACCGGGGAGCTGTTTTTT

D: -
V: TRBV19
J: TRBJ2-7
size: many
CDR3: CASRFGYEQYF
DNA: TGTGCCAGTAGGTTCGGATACGAGCAGTACTTC

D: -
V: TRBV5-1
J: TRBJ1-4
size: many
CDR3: CASSPIGGTNEKLFF
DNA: TGCGCCAGCAGCCCCATCGGCGGGACTAATGAAAAACTGTTTTTT

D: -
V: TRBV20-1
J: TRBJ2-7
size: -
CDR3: CSASTGGGHEQYF
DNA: TGCAGTGCTAGTACAGGGGGGGGCCACGAGCAGTACTTC

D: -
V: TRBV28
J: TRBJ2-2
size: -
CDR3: CASRFTTGNTGELFF
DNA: TGTGCCAGCAGGTTTACCACGGGAAACACCGGGGAGCTGTTTTTT

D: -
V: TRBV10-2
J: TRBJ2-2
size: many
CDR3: CASSGRSGTNTGELFF
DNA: TGCGCCAGCAGTGGCCGTAGCGGTACGAACACCGGGGAGCTGTTTTTT

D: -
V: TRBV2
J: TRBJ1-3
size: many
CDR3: CASSRTGLGNTIYF
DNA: TGTGCCAGCAGTCGAACAGGGCTTGGAAACACCATATATTTT